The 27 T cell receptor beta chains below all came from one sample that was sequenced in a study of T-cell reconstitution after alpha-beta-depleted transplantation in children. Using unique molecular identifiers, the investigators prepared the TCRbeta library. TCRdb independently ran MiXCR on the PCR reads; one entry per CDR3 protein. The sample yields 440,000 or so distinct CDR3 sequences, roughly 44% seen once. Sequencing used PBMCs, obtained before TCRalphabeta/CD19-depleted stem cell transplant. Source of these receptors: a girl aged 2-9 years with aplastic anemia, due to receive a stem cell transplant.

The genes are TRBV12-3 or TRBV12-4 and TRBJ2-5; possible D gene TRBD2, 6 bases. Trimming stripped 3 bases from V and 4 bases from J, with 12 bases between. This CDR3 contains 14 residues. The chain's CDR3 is CASSFAGRRETQYF. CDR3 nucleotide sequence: TGTGCCAGCAGTTTCGCGGGGAGGCGAGAGACCCAGTACTTC.

CDR3 nucleotide sequence: TGTGCCAGCAGCTTACCCAGCGGGAGGGCCAGTGAGCAGTTCTTC. Protein: CASSLPSGRASEQFF. The V call is TRBV7-6, the J call TRBJ2-1; 10 bases fit TRBD2. V gave up 2 bases and J gave up 9 bases; unmatched junction bases: 7. From germline, CDR1 is SGHVS and CDR2 FNYEAQ. The CDR3 extends over 15 amino acids.

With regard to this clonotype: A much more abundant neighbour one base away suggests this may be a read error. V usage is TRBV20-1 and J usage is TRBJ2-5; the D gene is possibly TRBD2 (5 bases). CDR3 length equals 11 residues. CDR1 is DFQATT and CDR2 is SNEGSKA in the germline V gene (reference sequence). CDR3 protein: CTATRGETQYF. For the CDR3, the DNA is TGCACTGCTACTCGGGGAGAGACCCAGTACTTC.

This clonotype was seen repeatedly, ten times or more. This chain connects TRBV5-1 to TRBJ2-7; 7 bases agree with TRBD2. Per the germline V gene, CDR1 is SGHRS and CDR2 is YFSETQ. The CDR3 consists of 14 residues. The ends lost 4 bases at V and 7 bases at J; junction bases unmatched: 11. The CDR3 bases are TGCGCCAGCAGCGGGGGGACTACGTTGAGAGAGCAGTACTTC. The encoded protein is CASSGGTTLREQYF.

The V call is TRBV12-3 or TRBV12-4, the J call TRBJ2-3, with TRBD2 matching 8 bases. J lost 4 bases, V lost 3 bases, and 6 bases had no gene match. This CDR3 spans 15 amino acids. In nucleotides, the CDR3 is TGTGCCAGCAGTTTGCGGCGGGAGGCCGCAGATACGCAGTATTTT. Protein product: CASSLRREAADTQYF.

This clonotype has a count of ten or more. The CDR3 nucleotides are TGCGCCAGCAGCTTGGATAGCTCTGGGGCCAACGTCCTGACTTTC. This encodes CASSLDSSGANVLTF. This chain joins TRBV5-1 and TRBJ2-6, with D unclear. Germline lookup yields CDR1 SGHRS and CDR2 YFSETQ. Between the trimmed V and J ends, which lost 0 bases and 0 bases, there was a span of 4 bases. The CDR3 has 15 amino acids.

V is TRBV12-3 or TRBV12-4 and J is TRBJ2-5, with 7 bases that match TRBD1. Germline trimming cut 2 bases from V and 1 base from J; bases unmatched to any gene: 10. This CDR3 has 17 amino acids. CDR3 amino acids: CASSLTPQGQRQETQYF. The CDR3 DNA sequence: TGTGCCAGCAGTTTAACCCCCCAGGGACAGCGCCAAGAGACCCAGTACTTC.

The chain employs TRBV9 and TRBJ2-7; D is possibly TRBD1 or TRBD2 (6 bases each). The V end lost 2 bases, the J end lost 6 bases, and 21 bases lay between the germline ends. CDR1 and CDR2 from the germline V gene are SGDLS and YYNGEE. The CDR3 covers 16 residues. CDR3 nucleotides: TGTGCCAGCAGCGTGGCTCTGGGGGGCCCCAGGGCCGAGCAGTACTTC. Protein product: CASSVALGGPRAEQYF.

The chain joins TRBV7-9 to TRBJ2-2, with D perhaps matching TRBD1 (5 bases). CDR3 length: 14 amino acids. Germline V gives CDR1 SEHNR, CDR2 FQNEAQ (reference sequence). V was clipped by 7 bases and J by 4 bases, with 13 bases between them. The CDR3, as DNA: TGTGCCAGCAAGGACCAGGGAAGCACCGGGGAGCTGTTTTTT. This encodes CASKDQGSTGELFF.

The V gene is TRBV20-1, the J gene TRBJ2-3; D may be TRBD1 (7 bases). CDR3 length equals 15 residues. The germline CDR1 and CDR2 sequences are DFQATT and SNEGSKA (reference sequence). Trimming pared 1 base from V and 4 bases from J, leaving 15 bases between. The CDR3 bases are TGCAGTGCTAGAGTTGGAGGCGGGACAGCAGATACGCAGTATTTT. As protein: CSARVGGGTADTQYF.

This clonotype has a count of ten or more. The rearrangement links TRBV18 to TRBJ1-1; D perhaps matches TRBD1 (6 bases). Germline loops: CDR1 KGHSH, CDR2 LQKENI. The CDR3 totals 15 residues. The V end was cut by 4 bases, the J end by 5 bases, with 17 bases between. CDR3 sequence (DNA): TGTGCCAGCTCACTCGGGGTGGGGGCGCAGACTGAAGCTTTCTTT. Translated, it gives CASSLGVGAQTEAFF. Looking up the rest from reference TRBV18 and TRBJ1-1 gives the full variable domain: NAGVMQNPRHLVRRRGQEARLRCSPMKGHSHVYWYRQLPEEGLKFMVYLQKENIIDESGMPKERFSAEFPKEGPSILRIQQVVRGDSAAYFCASSLGVGAQTEAFFGQGTRLTVV.

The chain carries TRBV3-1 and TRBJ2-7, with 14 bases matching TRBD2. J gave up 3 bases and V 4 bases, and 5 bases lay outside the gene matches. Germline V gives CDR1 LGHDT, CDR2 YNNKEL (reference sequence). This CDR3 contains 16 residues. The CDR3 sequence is CASSPGTSGRGYEQYF. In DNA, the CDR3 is TGTGCCAGCAGCCCCGGGACTAGCGGGAGAGGCTACGAGCAGTACTTC.

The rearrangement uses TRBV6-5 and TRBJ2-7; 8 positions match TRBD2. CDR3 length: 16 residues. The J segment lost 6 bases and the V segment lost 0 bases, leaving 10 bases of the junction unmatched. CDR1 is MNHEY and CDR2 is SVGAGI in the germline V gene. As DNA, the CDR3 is TGTGCCAGCAGTTACTCTTTTGCGGGGGGTACTCTCGAGCAGTACTTC. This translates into CASSYSFAGGTLEQYF.

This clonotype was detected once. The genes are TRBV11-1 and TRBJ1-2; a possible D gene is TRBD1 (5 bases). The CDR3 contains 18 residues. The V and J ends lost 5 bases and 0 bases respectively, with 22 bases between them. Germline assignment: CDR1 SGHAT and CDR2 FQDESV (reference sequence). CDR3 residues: CASSAAGTPLVTNYGYTF. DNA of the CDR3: TGTGCCAGCAGCGCGGCCGGGACGCCGCTCGTAACTAACTATGGCTACACCTTC.

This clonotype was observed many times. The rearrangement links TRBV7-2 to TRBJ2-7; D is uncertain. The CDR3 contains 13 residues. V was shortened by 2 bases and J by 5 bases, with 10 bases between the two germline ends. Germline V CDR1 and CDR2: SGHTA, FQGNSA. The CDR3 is CASSLRHSNEQYF. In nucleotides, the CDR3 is TGTGCCAGCAGCTTAAGGCACAGCAACGAGCAGTACTTC.

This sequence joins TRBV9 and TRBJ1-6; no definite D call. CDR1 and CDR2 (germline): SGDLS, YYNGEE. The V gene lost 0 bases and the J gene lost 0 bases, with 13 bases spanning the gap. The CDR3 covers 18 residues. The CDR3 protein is CASSVGAETSSYNSPLHF. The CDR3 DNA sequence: TGTGCCAGCAGCGTAGGCGCCGAAACGAGCTCCTATAATTCACCCCTCCACTTT.

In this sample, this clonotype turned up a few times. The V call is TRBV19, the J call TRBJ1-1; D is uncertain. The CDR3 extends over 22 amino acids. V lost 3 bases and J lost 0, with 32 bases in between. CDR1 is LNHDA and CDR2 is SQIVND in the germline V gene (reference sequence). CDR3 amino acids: CASSIKGRLLVPASSLNTEAFF. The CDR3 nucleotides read TGTGCCAGTAGTATCAAGGGCAGGCTTCTGGTTCCAGCCTCCTCTTTGAACACTGAAGCTTTCTTT.

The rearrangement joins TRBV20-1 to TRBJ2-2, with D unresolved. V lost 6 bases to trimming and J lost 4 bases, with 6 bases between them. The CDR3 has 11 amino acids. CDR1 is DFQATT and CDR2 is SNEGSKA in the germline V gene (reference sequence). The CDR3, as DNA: TGCAGTGCGGGTAGCACCGGGGAGCTGTTTTTT. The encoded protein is CSAGSTGELFF.

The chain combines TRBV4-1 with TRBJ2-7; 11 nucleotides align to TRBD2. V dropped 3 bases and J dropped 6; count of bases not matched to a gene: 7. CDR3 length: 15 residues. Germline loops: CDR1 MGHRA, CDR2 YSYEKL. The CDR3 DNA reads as TGCGCCAGCAGCCACGGGAGACTAGCGGGACCCGAGCAGTACTTC. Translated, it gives CASSHGRLAGPEQYF.

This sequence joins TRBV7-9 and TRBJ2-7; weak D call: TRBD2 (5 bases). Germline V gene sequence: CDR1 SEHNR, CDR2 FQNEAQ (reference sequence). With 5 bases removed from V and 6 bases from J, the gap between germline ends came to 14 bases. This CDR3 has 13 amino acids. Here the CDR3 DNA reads TGTGCCAGCAGCCCCTCAGCGGTCCTCGAGCAGTACTTC. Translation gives CASSPSAVLEQYF.

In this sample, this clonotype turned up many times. This chain's CDR3 is CASSVTASNTGELFF. CDR3 nucleotides: TGCGCCAGCAGCGTGACAGCATCGAACACCGGGGAGCTGTTTTTT. The rearrangement uses TRBV5-1 and TRBJ2-2, with D maybe TRBD1 (5 bases). V was cut by 4 bases and J by 0 bases, with 10 bases left in between. The germline V gene has CDR1 SGHRS and CDR2 YFSETQ. This CDR3 spans 15 amino acids.

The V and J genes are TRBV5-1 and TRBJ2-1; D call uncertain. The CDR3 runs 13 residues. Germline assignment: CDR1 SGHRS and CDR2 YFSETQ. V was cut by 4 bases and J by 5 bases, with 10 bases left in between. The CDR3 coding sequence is TGCGCCAGCAGCCAATTCCGGGACAATGAGCAGTTCTTC. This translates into CASSQFRDNEQFF.

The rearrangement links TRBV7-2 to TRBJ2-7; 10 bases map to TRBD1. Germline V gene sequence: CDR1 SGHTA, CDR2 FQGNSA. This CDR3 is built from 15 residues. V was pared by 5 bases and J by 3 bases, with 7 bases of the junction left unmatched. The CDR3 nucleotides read TGTGCCAGCAGCCGGGACAGGGGACACTTCTACGAGCAGTACTTC. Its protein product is CASSRDRGHFYEQYF.

The chain's CDR3 is CASSQEGSGSYEQYF. In DNA form, the CDR3 reads TGCGCCAGCAGCCAAGAAGGTAGCGGGAGCTACGAGCAGTACTTC. V is TRBV4-1 and J is TRBJ2-7; 9 bases line up with TRBD2. After removal of 0 bases from V and 3 bases from J, the junction contained 3 bases not matched to a gene. The germline V gene encodes CDR1 MGHRA and CDR2 YSYEKL. There are 15 residues in the CDR3.

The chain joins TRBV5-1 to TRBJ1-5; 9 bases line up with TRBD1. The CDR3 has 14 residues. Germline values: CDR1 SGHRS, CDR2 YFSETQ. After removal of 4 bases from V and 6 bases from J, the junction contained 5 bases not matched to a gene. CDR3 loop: CASSPGTGSQPQHF. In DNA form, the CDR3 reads TGCGCCAGCAGCCCCGGGACAGGGAGTCAGCCCCAGCATTTT.

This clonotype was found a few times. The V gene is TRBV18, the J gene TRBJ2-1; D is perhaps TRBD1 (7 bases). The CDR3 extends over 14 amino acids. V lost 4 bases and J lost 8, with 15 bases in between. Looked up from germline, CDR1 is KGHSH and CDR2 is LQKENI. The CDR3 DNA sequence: TGTGCCAGCTCACAGACAGGGACTGGGGATGAGCAGTTCTTC. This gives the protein CASSQTGTGDEQFF.

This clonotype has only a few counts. This chain's CDR3 is CASSLSEHYGGLFF. The CDR3 DNA sequence: TGTGCCAGCAGCTTATCAGAACATTACGGGGGACTGTTTTTT. The V call is TRBV7-2, the J call TRBJ1-4; tentatively, D is TRBD1 (5 bases). Germline CDR1 SGHTA, CDR2 FQGNSA. This CDR3 has 14 amino acids. V lost 2 bases and J lost 13, with 17 bases in between.